This T cell receptor (beta chain) appears in the sequencing data of a study of T cell repertoires in cytomegalovirus infection. The overall study: The authors relied on CMV epitopes, both recently identified HLA-C-restricted and well-studied HLA-B-restricted. TCR beta signatures that were public indicated CMV infection and matching HLA type. General study findings and limits: Clonotypes of TCR beta that were HLA-C-restricted and CMV-specific dominated the ex vivo response. Cumulative frequency of public TCR beta families picked out carriers of CMV plus the relevant HLA.

The V gene's germline CDR1 is MNHNY and CDR2 SVGAGI (reference sequence). This CDR3 is built from 14 residues. The V gene lost 6 bases and the J gene lost 5 bases, with 13 bases spanning the gap. TCRdb redid the calling of the reads with MiXCR, one entry per CDR3 protein. The sample comprises around 340,000 distinct CDR3 sequences, about 27% of which are singletons, and 20% rests with the top ten. As to this clonotype: Antigen: not known.

The sample consisted of cultured PBMCs, taken from culture after CMV antigen stimulation. This chain uses TRBV6-6 with TRBJ2-2, with D possibly matching TRBD1 (6 bases). The sequence derives from a human donor in good health (CMV status not recorded). Some clones in this sample may be carry-over from other donors' samples. The CDR3 nucleotides read TGTGCCAGCAGATCTGGCAGGGGTACCGGGGAGCTGTTTTTT. This encodes CASRSGRGTGELFF.